This T cell receptor beta chain was identified in a study of monozygotic twins with inflammatory bowel disease. Germline V gives CDR1 KGHSH, CDR2 LQKENI. This CDR3 spans 14 amino acids. Study conclusions and caveats: Among IBD patients, TCRbeta diversity (inverse Simpson) was lower than in healthy co-twins. Distinct T cell subtypes could not be told apart. Especially where disease activity was present, IBD patients had fewer clonotypes in common with others than healthy twins did.

TCRdb re-analyzed the 5' RACE reads; it lists each CDR3 protein once, without DNA. The sample totals some 450,000 distinct CDR3 sequences. Notes on this clonotype: Its antigen is as yet unknown.

The chain combines TRBV18 with TRBJ1-3. The sequencing input was blood. This sequence was found in a human donor with ulcerative colitis or Crohn's disease, or a healthy co-twin of an affected twin (not recorded which). The CDR3 region is CASSTDGSGNTIYF.